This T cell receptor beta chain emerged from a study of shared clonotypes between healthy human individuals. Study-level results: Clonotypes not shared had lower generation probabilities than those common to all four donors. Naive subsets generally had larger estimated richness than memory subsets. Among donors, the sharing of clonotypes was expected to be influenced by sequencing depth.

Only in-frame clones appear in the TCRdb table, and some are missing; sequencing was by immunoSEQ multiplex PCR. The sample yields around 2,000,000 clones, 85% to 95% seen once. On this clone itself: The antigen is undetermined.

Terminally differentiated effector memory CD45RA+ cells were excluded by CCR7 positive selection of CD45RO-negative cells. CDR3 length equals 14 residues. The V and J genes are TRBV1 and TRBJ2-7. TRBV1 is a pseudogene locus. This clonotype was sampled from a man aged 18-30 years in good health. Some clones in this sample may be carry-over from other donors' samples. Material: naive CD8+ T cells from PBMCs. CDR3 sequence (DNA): TGCACCAGCAGCCACACCCTCAGGAGCCACGAGCAGTACTTC. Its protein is CTSSHTLRSHEQYF.